These 6 T cell receptor beta chains were all obtained from the same sample, sequenced in a study of shared clonotypes between healthy human individuals. Sequencing was performed with immunoSEQ multiplex PCR; in TCRdb, only in-frame clones are kept and a portion is missing. The repertoire includes about a million clones, under 80% of them detected once, and approximately 1.5% sits in the top ten. Sequenced: memory CD4+ T cells sorted from blood. Subset meaning: CD45RA-negative fraction. The receptors shown here come from a man aged 18-30 years in good health.

The chain recombines TRBV4-3 with TRBJ1-5; D remains unclear. The V end was cut by 0 bases, the J end by 12 bases, with 18 bases between. CDR1 is LGHNA, CDR2 YSLEER, per germline. This CDR3 is 15 amino acids long. DNA of the CDR3: TGCGCCAGCAGCCAAGATCGTTTGTCTCTGGGAGTCCAGCATTTT. Protein product: CASSQDRLSLGVQHF.

The CDR3 DNA follows: TGCGCCAGCAGCCAAGGAAACAGCGGGGGCCGGGAGACCCAGTACTTC. This translates into CASSQGNSGGRETQYF. This chain joins TRBV4-1 and TRBJ2-5; 8 bases line up with TRBD2. CDR1 and CDR2 (germline): MGHRA, YSYEKL. Trimming took 1 base from V and 5 from J; bases not matched to a gene: 9. This CDR3 has 16 residues.

J is TRBJ2-7 and V is TRBV6-5; D is undetermined. V lost 6 bases and J 6 bases, leaving 21 bases between the germline ends. There are 15 residues in the CDR3. Per germline, CDR1 MNHEY and CDR2 SVGAGI. The CDR3 coding sequence is TGTGCCAGCAGCCAGACGAGCCGGGCCAATGGCGAGCAGTACTTC. It is translated as CASSQTSRANGEQYF.

The chain carries TRBV5-6 and TRBJ2-3, with unresolved D. The V end was cut by 3 bases, the J end by 1 base, with 6 bases between. Per the germline V gene, CDR1 is SGHDT and CDR2 is YYEEEE. CDR3 size: 13 residues. The CDR3 DNA is TGTGCCAGCAGCTCCAGAGGCACAGATACGCAGTATTTT. Residues: CASSSRGTDTQYF.

The chain links TRBV6-1 to TRBJ2-7, with 7 bases lining up with TRBD2. CDR3 length equals 13 residues. V dropped 10 bases and J dropped 7; count of bases not matched to a gene: 13. Germline-derived CDR1 and CDR2 are MNHNS and SASEGT. CDR3 nucleotide sequence: TGTGCCACCGCGGGAGTAGCGCTACTGGAGCAGTACTTC. Encoded protein: CATAGVALLEQYF.

V usage is TRBV11-2 and J usage is TRBJ2-7; D unresolved. The V end lost 1 base, the J end lost 3 bases, and 13 bases lay between the germline ends. The CDR3 consists of 15 residues. Germline V CDR1 and CDR2: SGHAT, FQNNGV. CDR3 in DNA: TGTGCCAGCAGCTTAGTATTGGACCCCAGCTACGAGCAGTACTTC. Translation: CASSLVLDPSYEQYF.